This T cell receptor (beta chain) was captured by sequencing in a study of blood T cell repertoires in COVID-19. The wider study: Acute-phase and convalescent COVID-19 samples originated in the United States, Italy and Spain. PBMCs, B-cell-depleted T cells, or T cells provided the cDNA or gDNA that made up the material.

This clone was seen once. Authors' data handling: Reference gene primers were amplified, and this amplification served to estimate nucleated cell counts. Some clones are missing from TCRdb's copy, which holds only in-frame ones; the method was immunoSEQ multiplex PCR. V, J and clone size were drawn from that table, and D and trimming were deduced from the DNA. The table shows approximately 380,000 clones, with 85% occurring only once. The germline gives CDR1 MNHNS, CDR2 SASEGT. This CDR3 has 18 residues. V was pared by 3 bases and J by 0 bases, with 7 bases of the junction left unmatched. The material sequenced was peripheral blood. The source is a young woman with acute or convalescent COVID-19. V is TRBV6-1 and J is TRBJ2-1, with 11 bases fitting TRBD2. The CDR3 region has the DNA TGTGCCAGCAGTGACCCGGGACTAGCGGCAAGCTCCTACAATGAGCAGTTCTTC. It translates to CASSDPGLAASSYNEQFF.